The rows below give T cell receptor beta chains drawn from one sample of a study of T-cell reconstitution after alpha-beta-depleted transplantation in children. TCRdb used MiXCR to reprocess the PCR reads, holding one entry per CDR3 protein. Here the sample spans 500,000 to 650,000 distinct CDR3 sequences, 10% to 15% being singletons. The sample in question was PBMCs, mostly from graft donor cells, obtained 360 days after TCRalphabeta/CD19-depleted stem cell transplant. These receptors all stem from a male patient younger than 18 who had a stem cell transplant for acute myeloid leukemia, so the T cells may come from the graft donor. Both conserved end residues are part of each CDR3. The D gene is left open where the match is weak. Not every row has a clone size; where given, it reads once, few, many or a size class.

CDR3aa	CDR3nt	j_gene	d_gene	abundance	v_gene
CASHSGAWQPQHF	TGTGCCAGCCATTCGGGGGCGTGGCAGCCCCAGCATTTT	TRBJ1-5	-	-	TRBV6-2/TRBV6-3
CASSYSSLGNEQFF	TGTGCCAGCAGTTACTCTTCCCTTGGAAATGAGCAGTTCTTC	TRBJ2-1	-	-	TRBV6-5
CASSFRLAAYNEQFF	TGTGCCAGCAGTTTTAGACTAGCAGCCTACAATGAGCAGTTCTTC	TRBJ2-1	TRBD2	many	TRBV28
CASSYGSPLRDRLGAQETQYF	TGTGCCAGCAGTTACGGCTCCCCCCTCCGGGACAGGCTCGGAGCTCAAGAGACCCAGTACTTC	TRBJ2-5	TRBD1	few	TRBV6-2/TRBV6-3
CSARDRAGQYYEQYF	TGCAGTGCTAGAGATAGGGCGGGTCAATACTACGAGCAGTACTTC	TRBJ2-7	-	many	TRBV20-1
CASNRGEADTQYF	TGTGCCAGCAATAGGGGCGAGGCAGATACGCAGTATTTT	TRBJ2-3	-	few	TRBV27
CASSYSQNQETQYF	TGTGCCAGCAGTTACAGTCAGAACCAAGAGACCCAGTACTTC	TRBJ2-5	-	-	TRBV6-5
CASSIGQGVPSEQFF	TGTGCCAGTAGTATCGGACAGGGGGTTCCCAGTGAGCAGTTCTTC	TRBJ2-1	TRBD1	-	TRBV19
CSVESAQNEQFF	TGCAGCGTTGAATCGGCCCAGAATGAGCAGTTCTTC	TRBJ2-1	-	-	TRBV29-1
CSAVGTNFSYNEQFF	TGCAGTGCCGTGGGGACCAACTTCTCCTACAATGAGCAGTTCTTC	TRBJ2-1	-	few	TRBV20-1
CSARDPQQHYSYEQYF	TGCAGTGCTAGAGATCCCCAACAGCACTACTCCTACGAGCAGTACTTC	TRBJ2-7	-	few	TRBV20-1
CSAGQGDYNEQFF	TGCAGCGCAGGACAGGGCGATTACAATGAGCAGTTCTTC	TRBJ2-1	TRBD1	many	TRBV29-1
CASSLPSGTTDTQYF	TGCGCCAGCAGCTTGCCTAGCGGGACCACAGATACGCAGTATTTT	TRBJ2-3	TRBD2	-	TRBV5-1
CASTRLGPPWDEQYF	TGTGCCAGCACCAGACTTGGGCCCCCTTGGGACGAGCAGTACTTC	TRBJ2-7	-	-	TRBV6-1
CASSFGGMEETQYF	TGCGCCAGCAGCTTTGGGGGGATGGAAGAGACCCAGTACTTC	TRBJ2-5	-	-	TRBV5-1
CASSDFLSYEQYF	TGTGCCAGCAGCGACTTCCTCTCCTACGAGCAGTACTTC	TRBJ2-7	-	-	TRBV28
CASSQDYRPSGGTYEQYF	TGTGCCAGCAGCCAAGATTATCGCCCTAGCGGGGGTACCTACGAGCAGTACTTC	TRBJ2-7	TRBD2	-	TRBV3-1
CASSTSGRTDTQYF	TGTGCCAGCAGCACTAGCGGCCGCACAGATACGCAGTATTTT	TRBJ2-3	TRBD2	few	TRBV3-1
CASSSFRGTDTQYF	TGTGCCAGCAGCTCATTTAGGGGTACAGATACGCAGTATTTT	TRBJ2-3	-	-	TRBV7-3
CASSVYRDVSYEQYF	TGTGCCAGCAGTGTCTACCGGGACGTCTCCTACGAGCAGTACTTC	TRBJ2-7	-	few	TRBV6-1
CASSLVPSGGLNTQYF	TGCGCCAGCAGCTTAGTCCCTAGCGGGGGCCTGAATACGCAGTATTTT	TRBJ2-3	TRBD2	few	TRBV5-1
CASSLSPLQGEAFF	TGTGCCAGCAGTTTATCGCCCCTACAGGGGGAAGCTTTCTTT	TRBJ1-1	TRBD1	few	TRBV28
CASSFGGVGTGELFF	TGTGCCAGCAGCTTCGGGGGAGTGGGCACCGGGGAGCTGTTTTTT	TRBJ2-2	-	few	TRBV11-3
CATRPGSGELFF	TGTGCCACCAGACCAGGGTCCGGGGAGCTGTTTTTT	TRBJ2-2	-	few	TRBV24-1
CASSLGQGVGAGELFF	TGCGCCAGCAGCCTTGGGCAGGGGGTAGGCGCCGGGGAGCTGTTTTTT	TRBJ2-2	TRBD1	few	TRBV5-1
CATSRGASVAETQYF	TGTGCCACCAGCAGAGGCGCTTCCGTGGCAGAGACCCAGTACTTC	TRBJ2-5	-	-	TRBV15
CASSLPTDRGSCEQYF	TGTGCCAGCAGTTTACCTACCGACAGGGGGTCCTGCGAGCAGTACTTC	TRBJ2-7	TRBD1	-	TRBV28
CASSLVTVFSYEQYF	TGTGCCAGCAGTTTGGTGACAGTGTTCTCCTACGAGCAGTACTTC	TRBJ2-7	-	-	TRBV28
CASSAISATQYF	TGTGCCAGCAGTGCCATCAGTGCGACCCAGTACTTC	TRBJ2-5	-	-	TRBV25-1
CAISEGLAGTQETQYF	TGTGCCATCAGTGAAGGACTAGCGGGTACCCAAGAGACCCAGTACTTC	TRBJ2-5	TRBD2	-	TRBV10-3
CSASSPLAVRDTQYF	TGCAGTGCTAGTAGCCCTTTAGCGGTCCGAGATACGCAGTATTTT	TRBJ2-3	-	many	TRBV20-1
CASSSYSGSPHLYEQYF	TGTGCCAGCAGCTCATATAGCGGGAGTCCCCACTTATACGAGCAGTACTTC	TRBJ2-7	TRBD2	few	TRBV7-2
CASSQFSTQTNYGYTF	TGTGCCAGCAGCCAATTCAGCACGCAGACTAACTATGGCTACACCTTC	TRBJ1-2	-	few	TRBV4-2
CASSFGGSVTDTQYF	TGTGCCAGCAGCTTCGGTGGGAGCGTCACAGATACGCAGTATTTT	TRBJ2-3	-	-	TRBV7-9
CASSQDRAGQETSGSHRSTDTQYF	TGCGCCAGCAGCCAAGATAGAGCGGGGCAGGAGACTAGCGGGAGCCATCGAAGCACAGATACGCAGTATTTT	TRBJ2-3	TRBD2	-	TRBV4-1
CASSLGKRDQETQYF	TGTGCCAGCAGCTTAGGAAAGCGGGACCAAGAGACCCAGTACTTC	TRBJ2-5	-	few	TRBV7-9
CSVDVREQFF	TGCAGCGTTGATGTTCGTGAGCAGTTCTTC	TRBJ2-1	-	-	TRBV29-1
CASSLAPLAGAITDTQYF	TGCGCCAGCAGCTTGGCACCCCTAGCGGGAGCGATCACAGATACGCAGTATTTT	TRBJ2-3	TRBD2	few	TRBV5-1
CASSQGQGREEQYF	TGCGCCAGCAGCCAAGGACAGGGTCGGGAAGAGCAGTACTTC	TRBJ2-7	TRBD1	-	TRBV4-3
CCAIRRVGGTSTDTQYF	TGCTGTGCTATTCGGCGGGTTGGGGGGACTAGCACAGATACGCAGTATTTT	TRBJ2-3	-	-	TRBV20-1
CASSLWEGVKDGELFF	TGTGCTAGCAGCTTATGGGAGGGGGTGAAGGACGGGGAGCTGTTTTTT	TRBJ2-2	-	few	TRBV7-7
CASKPERGGELFF	TGTGCCAGCAAGCCGGAGAGGGGCGGGGAGCTGTTTTTT	TRBJ2-2	-	-	TRBV5-5
CATSRGDSRETQYF	TGTGCCACCAGCAGAGGCGATTCGAGAGAGACCCAGTACTTC	TRBJ2-5	-	many	TRBV15
CAISALQGVYGYTF	TGTGCCATCAGTGCCTTACAGGGAGTCTATGGCTACACCTTC	TRBJ1-2	-	few	TRBV10-3
CASSLLRGADGYTF	TGTGCCAGCAGCTTATTGCGGGGGGCAGATGGCTACACCTTC	TRBJ1-2	-	-	TRBV7-2
CASSPTQGNEQFF	TGTGCCAGCAGCCCTACCCAGGGCAATGAGCAGTTCTTC	TRBJ2-1	-	-	TRBV3-1
CASNLRKAPSYEQYF	TGTGCCAGCAATTTGAGGAAAGCCCCTTCCTACGAGCAGTACTTC	TRBJ2-7	-	few	TRBV28
CASSLARQGRGNTEAFF	TGCGCCAGCAGCTTGGCCCGACAGGGGCGGGGGAACACTGAAGCTTTCTTT	TRBJ1-1	TRBD1	-	TRBV5-1
CASSLVAGVFRETQYF	TGTGCCAGCAGCTTAGTGGCGGGAGTGTTCCGAGAGACCCAGTACTTC	TRBJ2-5	TRBD2	-	TRBV7-9